These 11 T cell receptor beta chains share one sample of origin, sequenced in a study of cytomegalovirus exposure and HLA in healthy donors. PCR was performed using 60 Vbeta and 13 Jbeta primers. The repertoire was sequenced with immunoSEQ multiplex PCR; TCRdb's copy has only in-frame clones and lacks some. This sample has under 100,000 clones; 63% occur once, and the top ten carry about 15%. Material for sequencing was PBMCs. These receptors came from a woman between 40 and 50 years old in good health and CMV-seropositive.

CDR3 protein: CASSQDSQGGTEAFF. The CDR3, as DNA: TGCGCCAGCAGCCAAGATTCCCAGGGGGGCACTGAAGCTTTCTTT. The chain combines TRBV4-3 with TRBJ1-1; 7 bases map to TRBD1. Germline values: CDR1 LGHNA, CDR2 YSLEER. The CDR3 is made up of 15 amino acids. V shed 0 bases and J 4 bases; nucleotides not matched to a gene: 5.

V usage is TRBV18 and J usage is TRBJ2-3; 7 bases match TRBD1. CDR3 size: 17 residues. Germline V CDR1 and CDR2: KGHSH, LQKENI. Germline trimming cut 1 base from V and 0 bases from J; bases unmatched to any gene: 7. The CDR3 sequence: CASSPRDRDPSTDTQYF. In nucleotides, the CDR3 is TGTGCCAGCTCACCACGGGACAGAGATCCTAGCACAGATACGCAGTATTTT. Combining the CDR3 with reference TRBV18 and TRBJ2-3 gives the whole variable domain NAGVMQNPRHLVRRRGQEARLRCSPMKGHSHVYWYRQLPEEGLKFMVYLQKENIIDESGMPKERFSAEFPKEGPSILRIQQVVRGDSAAYFCASSPRDRDPSTDTQYFGPGTRLTVL.

The rearrangement joins TRBV7-2 to TRBJ1-5; TRBD1 might be the D (5 bases). CDR1 is SGHTA, CDR2 FQGNSA, per germline. V lost 3 bases, J lost 6 bases, and 12 bases lay in between. This CDR3 has 14 residues. CDR3 in DNA: TGTGCCAGCAGCTTTAATGGGGGAGGTCAGCCCCAGCATTTT. This sequence encodes CASSFNGGGQPQHF.

The chain employs TRBV2 and TRBJ1-1, with D unresolved. CDR3 size: 17 residues. Trimming shortened V by 1 base and J by 4 bases, and 19 bases separated the two germline ends. In germline, CDR1 is SNHLY, CDR2 FYNNEI. The CDR3 coding sequence is TGTGCCAGCAGTGAAGGTGGAGTGGGTAACCAGCTCACTGAAGCTTTCTTT. Protein: CASSEGGVGNQLTEAFF.

V and J are TRBV7-9 and TRBJ1-2; TRBD1 matches 7 bases. V gave up 4 bases and J gave up 0 bases; unmatched junction bases: 8. Germline V lookup: CDR1 SEHNR, CDR2 FQNEAQ (reference sequence). The CDR3 covers 16 residues. CDR3: CASSSDREYSNYGYTF. The DNA for the CDR3 is TGTGCCAGCAGCTCAGACAGGGAGTATTCTAACTATGGCTACACCTTC.

The rearrangement links TRBV18 to TRBJ2-7, with 10 bases matching TRBD2. Per the germline V gene, CDR1 is KGHSH and CDR2 is LQKENI. V lost 3 bases, J lost 3 bases, and 17 bases stayed unmatched. The CDR3 contains 19 residues. As DNA, the CDR3 is TGTGCCAGCTCACCTCCTGTTCAAACTAGCGGGACGGGTCTCTACGAGCAGTACTTC. It yields the protein CASSPPVQTSGTGLYEQYF.

The V gene is TRBV11-3, the J gene TRBJ2-1; D possibly corresponds to TRBD2 (5 bases). In germline, CDR1 is SGHNT, CDR2 YENEEA. V was shortened by 2 bases and J by 6 bases, with 11 bases between the two germline ends. This CDR3 has 14 amino acids. This CDR3 reads CASSLSSRGNEQFF. CDR3 sequence (DNA): TGTGCCAGCAGCTTATCCTCCCGGGGCAATGAGCAGTTCTTC.

This sequence joins TRBV5-1 and TRBJ2-3, with no clear D. The CDR3 is made up of 15 amino acids. Per germline, CDR1 SGHRS and CDR2 YFSETQ. V lost 0 bases, J lost 6 bases, and 14 bases lay in between. The CDR3 sequence is CASSLGASAGDTQYF. DNA of the CDR3: TGCGCCAGCAGCTTGGGGGCATCAGCTGGGGATACGCAGTATTTT.

In this sample, this clone turned up a few times. This chain joins TRBV19 and TRBJ1-2, with TRBD1 identical over 7 bases. CDR1 is LNHDA and CDR2 is SQIVND in the germline V gene (reference sequence). The CDR3 has 11 amino acids. V dropped 11 bases and J dropped 6; count of bases not matched to a gene: 6. The CDR3 loop reads CAVQTGNGYTF. The CDR3 DNA reads as TGTGCCGTCCAGACAGGGAATGGCTACACCTTC.

The CDR3 region is CASTQTSGIYEQYF. Here the CDR3 DNA reads TGTGCCAGCACCCAGACTAGCGGGATCTACGAGCAGTACTTC. The J gene is TRBJ2-7, the V gene TRBV6-5; 11 bases agree with TRBD2. This CDR3 has 14 residues. Germline CDR1 and CDR2: MNHEY and SVGAGI. After removal of 7 bases from V and 3 bases from J, the junction contained 5 bases not matched to a gene.

A remark on this clone: Other DNA sequences of this sample code for an identical CDR3. V gene TRBV6-6 combines with J gene TRBJ2-7; 11 positions agree with TRBD2. Germline V gene lookup returns CDR1 MNHNY and CDR2 SVGAGI (reference sequence). The CDR3 is 14 amino acids. The ends lost 6 bases at V and 3 bases at J; junction bases unmatched: 4. In nucleotides, the CDR3 is TGTGCCAGCAGCCTGGGACTAGCGGTCTACGAGCAGTACTTC. Translated, it gives CASSLGLAVYEQYF.